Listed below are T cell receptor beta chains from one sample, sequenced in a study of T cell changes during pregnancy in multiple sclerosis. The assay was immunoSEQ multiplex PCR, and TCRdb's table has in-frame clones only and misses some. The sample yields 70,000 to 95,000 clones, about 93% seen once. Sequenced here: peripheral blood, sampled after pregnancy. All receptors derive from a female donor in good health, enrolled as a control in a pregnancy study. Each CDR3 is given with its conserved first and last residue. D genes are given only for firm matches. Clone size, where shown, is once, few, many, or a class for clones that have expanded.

cdr3_aa: CASSLSVSSYEQYF
cdr3_nt: TGTGCCAGCAGTTTAAGCGTAAGCTCCTACGAGCAGTACTTC
d_call: NA
clone_size: NA
j_call: TRBJ2-7
v_call: TRBV28

cdr3_aa: CASSLAIGGQGDEAFF
cdr3_nt: TGCGCCAGCAGCTTGGCCATCGGCGGACAGGGCGATGAAGCTTTCTTT
d_call: TRBD1
clone_size: NA
j_call: TRBJ1-1
v_call: TRBV5-1

cdr3_aa: CAHKTSGSFTYEQYF
cdr3_nt: TGTGCCCACAAGACTAGCGGGAGTTTCACCTACGAGCAGTACTTC
d_call: TRBD2
clone_size: NA
j_call: TRBJ2-7
v_call: TRBV30

cdr3_aa: CASRLTDTEAFF
cdr3_nt: TGCGCCAGCAGGCTCACGGACACTGAAGCTTTCTTT
d_call: NA
clone_size: once
j_call: TRBJ1-1
v_call: TRBV5-1

cdr3_aa: CSGGSVYEQYF
cdr3_nt: TGCAGCGGAGGGTCGGTCTACGAGCAGTACTTC
d_call: NA
clone_size: NA
j_call: TRBJ2-7
v_call: TRBV29-1

cdr3_aa: CASRDIRGSDTQYF
cdr3_nt: TGTGCCAGCAGGGACATCAGGGGTTCAGATACGCAGTATTTT
d_call: NA
clone_size: NA
j_call: TRBJ2-3
v_call: TRBV2

cdr3_aa: CAWRGQLTGELFF
cdr3_nt: TGTGCCTGGAGGGGACAGCTCACCGGGGAGCTGTTTTTT
d_call: TRBD1
clone_size: NA
j_call: TRBJ2-2
v_call: TRBV30

cdr3_aa: CSAEERSEQFF
cdr3_nt: TGCAGTGCTGAGGAGCGGAGCGAGCAGTTCTTC
d_call: NA
clone_size: few
j_call: TRBJ2-1
v_call: TRBV20-1

cdr3_aa: CASSLSGPLSAPGGIQYF
cdr3_nt: TGTGCCAGCAGTTTATCTGGTCCCTTGAGCGCACCTGGAGGCATTCAGTACTTC
d_call: NA
clone_size: NA
j_call: TRBJ2-4
v_call: TRBV27

cdr3_aa: CASSSGQAIKQYF
cdr3_nt: TGTGCCAGCAGCTCGGGACAGGCTATAAAGCAGTACTTC
d_call: TRBD1
clone_size: NA
j_call: TRBJ2-7
v_call: TRBV11-1

cdr3_aa: CAGGDSSILDTQYF
cdr3_nt: TGTGCCGGCGGTGATTCATCGATACTAGATACGCAGTATTTT
d_call: NA
clone_size: NA
j_call: TRBJ2-3
v_call: TRBV7-9

cdr3_aa: CASSATRWTGGSQETQYF
cdr3_nt: TGTGCCAGCAGCGCCACCCGGTGGACAGGGGGTTCCCAAGAGACCCAGTACTTC
d_call: TRBD1
clone_size: NA
j_call: TRBJ2-5
v_call: TRBV28

cdr3_aa: CASSQDGRGGKTWNTEAFF
cdr3_nt: TGTGCCAGCAGCCAGGACGGACGGGGGGGCAAGACCTGGAACACTGAAGCTTTCTTT
d_call: NA
clone_size: NA
j_call: TRBJ1-1
v_call: TRBV14

cdr3_aa: CASSLEIDRLAKNIQYF
cdr3_nt: TGTGCCAGCAGCTTGGAAATTGACAGACTAGCCAAAAACATTCAGTACTTC
d_call: NA
clone_size: NA
j_call: TRBJ2-4
v_call: TRBV5-6

cdr3_aa: CSAIGGLAGGADTQYF
cdr3_nt: TGCAGCGCCATTGGGGGACTAGCGGGAGGTGCAGATACGCAGTATTTT
d_call: TRBD2
clone_size: NA
j_call: TRBJ2-3
v_call: TRBV29-1

cdr3_aa: CASRADRGSGNTIYF
cdr3_nt: TGTGCCAGCAGAGCAGACAGGGGGTCTGGAAACACCATATATTTT
d_call: TRBD1
clone_size: NA
j_call: TRBJ1-3
v_call: TRBV6-6

cdr3_aa: CASSQGQGANTGELFF
cdr3_nt: TGCGCCAGCAGCCAGGGACAGGGGGCGAACACCGGGGAGCTGTTTTTT
d_call: TRBD1
clone_size: once
j_call: TRBJ2-2
v_call: TRBV5-1

cdr3_aa: CASSPPLVTSGSTYEQYF
cdr3_nt: TGTGCCAGCAGCCCTCCCCTGGTGACTAGCGGGAGTACTTACGAGCAGTACTTC
d_call: TRBD2
clone_size: NA
j_call: TRBJ2-7
v_call: TRBV11-2

cdr3_aa: CASSLISTNNEQFF
cdr3_nt: TGTGCCAGCAGTTTAATTAGCACTAACAATGAGCAGTTCTTC
d_call: NA
clone_size: NA
j_call: TRBJ2-1
v_call: TRBV27

cdr3_aa: CASSSEAGGIAGELFF
cdr3_nt: TGTGCCAGCAGTTCCGAAGCGGGAGGGATAGCCGGGGAGCTGTTTTTT
d_call: TRBD2
clone_size: NA
j_call: TRBJ2-2
v_call: TRBV6-5

cdr3_aa: CASSDSDYEQYF
cdr3_nt: TGTGCCAGCAGTGACAGCGACTACGAGCAGTACTTC
d_call: NA
clone_size: once
j_call: TRBJ2-7
v_call: TRBV6-1

cdr3_aa: CASSLGTTQETQYF
cdr3_nt: TGTGCCAGCAGCTTAGGGACTACACAAGAGACCCAGTACTTC
d_call: NA
clone_size: once
j_call: TRBJ2-5
v_call: TRBV7-6

cdr3_aa: CASSQDPGLSLEQYF
cdr3_nt: TGCGCCAGCAGCCAAGACCCGGGACTATCCCTCGAGCAGTACTTC
d_call: TRBD2
clone_size: NA
j_call: TRBJ2-7
v_call: TRBV4-1

cdr3_aa: CAISESNQGTYEQYF
cdr3_nt: TGTGCCATCAGTGAGTCGAACCAGGGGACCTACGAGCAGTACTTC
d_call: NA
clone_size: NA
j_call: TRBJ2-7
v_call: TRBV10-3

cdr3_aa: CASMAERDEKLFF
cdr3_nt: TGTGCCAGCATGGCTGAGAGGGATGAAAAACTGTTTTTT
d_call: NA
clone_size: NA
j_call: TRBJ1-4
v_call: TRBV2

cdr3_aa: CASGRQGAEKLFF
cdr3_nt: TGTGCCAGCGGTCGACAGGGGGCGGAAAAACTGTTTTTT
d_call: TRBD1
clone_size: NA
j_call: TRBJ1-4
v_call: TRBV10-3

cdr3_aa: CASSLSGMLEQYF
cdr3_nt: TGTGCCAGCAGTTTAAGCGGGATGCTCGAGCAGTACTTC
d_call: TRBD2
clone_size: NA
j_call: TRBJ2-7
v_call: TRBV28